This T cell receptor beta chain was observed in a study of technical replicates of blood from a handful of donors. Libraries were prepared by immunoSEQ multiplex PCR; TCRdb keeps only in-frame clonotypes and omits some of them. The sample comprises 74,000 or so clones, about 93% of which are singletons, and approximately 0.4% rests with the top ten. Unmatched junction bases numbered 4, after V lost 1 base and J lost 7 bases. Germline values: CDR1 SGDLS, CDR2 YYNGEE. CDR3 length equals 14 residues. The TCR originated in a human donor in good health. The sample comprised T cells isolated from PBMCs. The rearrangement joins TRBV9 to TRBJ2-5, with TRBD2 identical over 10 bases. CDR3 DNA sequence: TGTGCCAGCAGCGTAATAGCGGGAGGCGGGACCCAGTACTTC. Residues: CASSVIAGGGTQYF.